One sample yielded the 15 T cell receptor beta chains listed below, sequenced in a study of patients and donors after allogeneic stem cell transplantation. Via MiXCR, TCRdb re-called the RT-PCR reads, giving one row per CDR3 protein. The sample has approximately 430,000 distinct CDR3 sequences; 16% are singletons. Material: blood, either unsorted or a sorted T cell fraction (not recorded which). These receptor sequences come from a human donor who was either an allogeneic HSCT recipient or a stem cell or donor lymphocyte infusion donor (not recorded which). It is not recorded whose cells these are; they may come from a transplant donor.

This chain links TRBV28 with TRBJ1-3, with D hard to call. V was shortened by 11 bases and J by 7 bases, with 15 bases between the two germline ends. Germline V gene lookup returns CDR1 MDHEN and CDR2 SYDVKM. The CDR3 is 12 residues long. CDR3 sequence: CAQRPVRNTIYF. In DNA, the CDR3 is TGTGCCCAACGACCGGTGCGGAACACCATATATTTT.

The chain employs TRBV25-1 and TRBJ1-1; TRBD1 agrees at 7 bases. The V gene's germline CDR1 is MGHDK and CDR2 SYGVNS. The CDR3 runs to 15 residues. J gave up 3 bases and V 6 bases, and 10 bases lay outside the gene matches. CDR3 residues: CASRRKGAKHTEAFF. In DNA, the CDR3 is TGTGCCAGCAGGCGAAAGGGGGCCAAACACACTGAAGCTTTCTTT. The whole variable domain, remainder taken from reference TRBV25-1 and TRBJ1-1, is EADIYQTPRYLVIGTGKKITLECSQTMGHDKMYWYQQDPGMELHLIHYSYGVNSTEKGDLSSESTVSRIRTEHFPLTLESARPSHTSQYLCASRRKGAKHTEAFFGQGTRLTVV.

This chain links TRBV20-1 with TRBJ2-5; TRBD2 matches at 8 bases. V lost 5 bases to trimming and J lost 2 bases; unmatched junction nucleotides: 10. The CDR3 totals 15 residues. Germline V gene sequence: CDR1 DFQATT, CDR2 SNEGSKA (reference sequence). For the CDR3, the DNA is TGCAGTGCTGGACCCCTTAGCGGGACGCAAGAGACCCAGTACTTC. Protein sequence: CSAGPLSGTQETQYF.

This clonotype came up many times. The genes are TRBV5-1 and TRBJ2-1; D not certain. Trimming took 0 bases from V and 10 from J, leaving 5 bases between them. CDR3 length equals 11 residues. Looked up from germline, CDR1 is SGHRS and CDR2 is YFSETQ. The CDR3 DNA follows: TGCGCCAGCAGCTTGGAAGGGGAGCAGTTCTTC. It translates to CASSLEGEQFF.

This clonotype was detected a few times. This rearrangement joins TRBV25-1 to TRBJ1-2, with D unresolved. Per germline, CDR1 MGHDK and CDR2 SYGVNS. V was cut by 0 bases and J by 8 bases, with 4 bases left in between. The CDR3 sequence is 11 residues long. The CDR3 region is CASSEYGGYTF. The CDR3 bases are TGTGCCAGCAGTGAATACGGAGGCTACACCTTC.

The chain has TRBV6-2 or TRBV6-3 and TRBJ1-2, with D unresolved. Germline V gives CDR1 MNHEY, CDR2 SVGEGT. The CDR3 loop spans 13 amino acids. Trimming removed 6 bases from V and 4 bases from J, with 12 bases in between. CDR3 nucleotides: TGTGCCAGCAGACTCGGACCGCCCTATGGCTACACCTTC. Amino acid sequence: CASRLGPPYGYTF.

This clonotype was seen a few times. This chain joins TRBV3-1 and TRBJ2-7; tentatively, D is TRBD2 (5 bases). This CDR3 comprises 11 residues. Deletions cut 2 bases from V and 7 bases from J, with 6 bases between. Germline CDR1 is LGHDT and CDR2 is YNNKEL (reference sequence). The CDR3 spells CASSQTGEQYF. The CDR3, as DNA: TGTGCCAGCAGCCAAACGGGAGAGCAGTACTTC.

The chain couples TRBV6-5 to TRBJ2-5, with D tentatively TRBD2 (6 bases). Trimming removed 2 bases at V and 5 bases at J, with 12 bases between. In germline, CDR1 is MNHEY, CDR2 SVGAGI. The CDR3 is made up of 14 amino acids. The CDR3 loop reads CASSYLGGMETQYF. CDR3 DNA: TGTGCCAGCAGTTACCTGGGGGGAATGGAGACCCAGTACTTC.

This clonotype was observed a few times. J is TRBJ2-6 and V is TRBV27, with 7 bases aligning to TRBD1. The CDR3 is 17 amino acids. Germline V CDR1 and CDR2: MNHEY, SMNVEV (reference sequence). The trim removed 5 bases at V and 4 bases at J, leaving 11 bases unmatched. The CDR3 nucleotides are TGTGCCAGCAGTCCCAACCTCGGACAGGCCGGGGCCAACGTCCTGACTTTC. Amino acid sequence: CASSPNLGQAGANVLTF.

The CDR3 reads CASREQGSNYGYTF. The CDR3 DNA reads as TGTGCCAGCAGGGAACAGGGAAGTAACTATGGCTACACCTTC. The chain joins TRBV12-3 or TRBV12-4 to TRBJ1-2; maybe TRBD1 (6 bases). This CDR3 has 14 amino acids. The V gene lost 6 bases and the J gene lost 1 base, with 12 bases spanning the gap.

The chain joins TRBV30 to TRBJ2-2; TRBD2 matches at 13 bases. V shed 5 bases and J 0 bases; nucleotides not matched to a gene: 12. CDR3 length: 19 residues. Looked up from germline, CDR1 is GTSNPN and CDR2 is SVGIG (reference sequence). CDR3 residues: CAWRTGLAGPFSNTGELFF. CDR3 bases: TGTGCCTGGCGGACGGGACTAGCGGGGCCTTTTTCGAACACCGGGGAGCTGTTTTTT. The whole variable domain, filled in from reference TRBV30 and TRBJ2-2, reads SQTIHQWPATLVQPVGSPLSLECTVEGTSNPNLYWYRQAAGRGLQLLFYSVGIGQISSEVPQNLSASRPQDRQFILSSKKLLLSDSGFYLCAWRTGLAGPFSNTGELFFGEGSRLTVL.

The sample holds a few counts of this clonotype. CDR3 coding DNA: TGCGCCAGCAGCGCGGGGAGAAGCTCCTACGAGCAGTACTTC. Protein product: CASSAGRSSYEQYF. The chain uses TRBV5-1 and TRBJ2-7, with D perhaps TRBD2 (6 bases). Germline CDR1 and CDR2: SGHRS and YFSETQ. The CDR3 contains 14 residues. The ends were cut back, 4 bases at V and 0 bases at J, with 11 bases in the middle.

This clonotype was seen many times. The chain has TRBV7-2 and TRBJ2-5; D remains unclear. Trimming left V 1 base short and J 2 bases short, with 8 bases between. From germline, CDR1 is SGHTA and CDR2 FQGNSA. This CDR3 comprises 14 residues. The CDR3 DNA is TGTGCCAGCAGCTTAGTGGGCAGACAAGAGACCCAGTACTTC. Encoded protein: CASSLVGRQETQYF.

The rearrangement links TRBV15 to TRBJ2-4, with 9 bases identical to TRBD2. The CDR3 is 18 residues long. The germline V gene has CDR1 LNHNV and CDR2 YYDKDF (reference sequence). Unmatched junction bases numbered 12, after V lost 0 bases and J lost 6 bases. The CDR3 DNA follows: TGTGCCACCAGCAGAGATCTTTCGCGGGGGGGCCTCGGAAACATTCAGTACTTC. Translation: CATSRDLSRGGLGNIQYF. Together with reference TRBV15 and TRBJ2-4, the CDR3 gives the full variable domain: DAMVIQNPRYQVTQFGKPVTLSCSQTLNHNVMYWYQQKSSQAPKLLFHYYDKDFNNEADTPDNFQSRRPNTSFCFLDIRSPGLGDTAMYLCATSRDLSRGGLGNIQYFGAGTRLSVL.

The V call is TRBV7-2, the J call TRBJ1-2; possibly TRBD1 for D (5 bases). V was clipped by 5 bases and J by 4 bases, with 14 bases between them. There are 14 residues in the CDR3. Germline CDR1 and CDR2: SGHTA and FQGNSA. The CDR3, as DNA: TGTGCCAGCAGCCCCCAGACAGTTGGCTATGGCTACACCTTC. Translating it yields CASSPQTVGYGYTF.